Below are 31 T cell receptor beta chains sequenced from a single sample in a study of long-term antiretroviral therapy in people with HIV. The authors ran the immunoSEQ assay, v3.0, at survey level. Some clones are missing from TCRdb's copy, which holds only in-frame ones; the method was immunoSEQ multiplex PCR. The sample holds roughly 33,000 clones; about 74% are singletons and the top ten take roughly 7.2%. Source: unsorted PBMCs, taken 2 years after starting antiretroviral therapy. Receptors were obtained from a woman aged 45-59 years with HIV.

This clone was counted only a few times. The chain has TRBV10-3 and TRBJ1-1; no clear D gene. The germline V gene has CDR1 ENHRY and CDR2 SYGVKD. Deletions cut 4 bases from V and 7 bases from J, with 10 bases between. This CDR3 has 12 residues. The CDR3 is CAISVGRDEAFF. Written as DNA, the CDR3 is TGTGCCATCAGTGTAGGGAGAGATGAAGCTTTCTTT.

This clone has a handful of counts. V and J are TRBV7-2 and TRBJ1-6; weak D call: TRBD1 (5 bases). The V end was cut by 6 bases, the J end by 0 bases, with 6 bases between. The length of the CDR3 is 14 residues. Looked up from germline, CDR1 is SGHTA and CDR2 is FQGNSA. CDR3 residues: CASSDSSYNSPLHF. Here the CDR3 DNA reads TGTGCCAGCAGTGACAGCTCCTATAATTCACCCCTCCACTTT.

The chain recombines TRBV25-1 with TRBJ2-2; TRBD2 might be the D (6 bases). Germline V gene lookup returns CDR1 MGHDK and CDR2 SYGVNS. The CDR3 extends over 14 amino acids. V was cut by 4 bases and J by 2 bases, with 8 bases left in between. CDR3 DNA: TGTGCCAGCAGTGGGGACTTTAACACCGGGGAGCTGTTTTTT. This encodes CASSGDFNTGELFF. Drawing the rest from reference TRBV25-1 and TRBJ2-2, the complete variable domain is EADIYQTPRYLVIGTGKKITLECSQTMGHDKMYWYQQDPGMELHLIHYSYGVNSTEKGDLSSESTVSRIRTEHFPLTLESARPSHTSQYLCASSGDFNTGELFFGEGSRLTVL.

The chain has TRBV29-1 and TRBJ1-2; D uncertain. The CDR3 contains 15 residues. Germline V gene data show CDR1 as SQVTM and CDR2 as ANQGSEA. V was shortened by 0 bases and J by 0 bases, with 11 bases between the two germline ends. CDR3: CSVEDPDPSNYGYTF. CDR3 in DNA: TGCAGCGTTGAAGATCCCGACCCTTCTAACTATGGCTACACCTTC.

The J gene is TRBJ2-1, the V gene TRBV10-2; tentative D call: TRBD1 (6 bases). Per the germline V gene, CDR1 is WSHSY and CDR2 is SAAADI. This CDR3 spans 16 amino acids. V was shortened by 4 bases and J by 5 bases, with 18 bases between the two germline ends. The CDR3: CASSGVSDSGHNEQFF. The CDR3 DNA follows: TGCGCCAGCAGTGGAGTATCGGACAGTGGCCACAATGAGCAGTTCTTC.

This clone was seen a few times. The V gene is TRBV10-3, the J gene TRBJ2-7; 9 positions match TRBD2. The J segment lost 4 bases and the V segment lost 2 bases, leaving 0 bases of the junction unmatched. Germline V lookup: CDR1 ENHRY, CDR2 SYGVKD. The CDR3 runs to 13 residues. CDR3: CAISEGLAYEQYV. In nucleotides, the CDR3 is TGTGCCATCAGTGAGGGACTAGCGTACGAGCAGTACGTC.

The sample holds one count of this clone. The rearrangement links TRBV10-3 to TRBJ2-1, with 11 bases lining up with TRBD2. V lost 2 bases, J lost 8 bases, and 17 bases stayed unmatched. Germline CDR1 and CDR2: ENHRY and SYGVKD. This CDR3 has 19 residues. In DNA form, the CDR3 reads TGTGCCATCAGTGAGGGGCTAGCGGGGGGTACCAAACCCACGGATGAGCAGTTCTTC. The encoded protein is CAISEGLAGGTKPTDEQFF.

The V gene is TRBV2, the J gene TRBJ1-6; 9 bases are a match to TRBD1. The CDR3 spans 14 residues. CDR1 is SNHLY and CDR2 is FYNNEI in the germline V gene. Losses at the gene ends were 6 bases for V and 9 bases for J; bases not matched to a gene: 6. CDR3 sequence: CASRTGTGSSPLHF. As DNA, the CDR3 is TGTGCCAGCAGGACCGGGACAGGGAGTTCACCCCTCCACTTT.

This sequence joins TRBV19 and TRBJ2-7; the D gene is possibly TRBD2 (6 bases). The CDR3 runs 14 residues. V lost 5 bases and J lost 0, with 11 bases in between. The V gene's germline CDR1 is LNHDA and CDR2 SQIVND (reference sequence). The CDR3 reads CASSPAGGSYEQYV. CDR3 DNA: TGTGCCAGTAGTCCTGCCGGGGGCTCCTACGAGCAGTACGTC.

The CDR3 loop reads CASSSTGTGETQYF. The CDR3 DNA follows: TGTGCCAGCAGCTCTACCGGGACAGGGGAGACCCAGTACTTC. The rearrangement joins TRBV7-3 to TRBJ2-5; 9 bases fit TRBD1. The germline V gene encodes CDR1 SGHTA and CDR2 FQGTGA. The trim removed 4 bases at V and 5 bases at J, leaving 5 bases unmatched. The CDR3 has 14 residues.

The CDR3 region has the DNA TGTGCCCGAAAGAAGAGGGGAAACACTGAAGCTTTCTTT. This codes for CARKKRGNTEAFF. The chain recombines TRBV30 with TRBJ1-1; the D gene is possibly TRBD1 (5 bases). The V gene lost 8 bases and the J gene lost 2 bases, with 15 bases spanning the gap. Germline CDR1 is GTSNPN and CDR2 is SVGIG (reference sequence). There are 13 residues in the CDR3.

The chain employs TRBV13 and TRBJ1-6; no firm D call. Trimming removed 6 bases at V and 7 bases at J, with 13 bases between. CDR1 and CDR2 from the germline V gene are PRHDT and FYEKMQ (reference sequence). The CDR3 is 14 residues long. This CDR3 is CASRRETVNSPLHF. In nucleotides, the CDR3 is TGTGCCAGCAGAAGGGAGACGGTGAATTCACCCCTCCACTTT.

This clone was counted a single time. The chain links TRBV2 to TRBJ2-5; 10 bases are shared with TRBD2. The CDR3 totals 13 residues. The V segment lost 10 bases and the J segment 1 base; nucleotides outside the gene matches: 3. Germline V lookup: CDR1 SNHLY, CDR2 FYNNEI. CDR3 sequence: CANKRGGQETQYF. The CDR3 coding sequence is TGTGCCAATAAGCGGGGGGGCCAAGAGACCCAGTACTTC.

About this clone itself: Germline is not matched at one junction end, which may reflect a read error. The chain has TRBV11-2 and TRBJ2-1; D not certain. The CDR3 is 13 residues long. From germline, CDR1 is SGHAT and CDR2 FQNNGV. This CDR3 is CASSFPDRGEEFF. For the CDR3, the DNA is TGTGCCAGCAGCTTCCCCGACCGAGGTGAGGAGTTCTTC.

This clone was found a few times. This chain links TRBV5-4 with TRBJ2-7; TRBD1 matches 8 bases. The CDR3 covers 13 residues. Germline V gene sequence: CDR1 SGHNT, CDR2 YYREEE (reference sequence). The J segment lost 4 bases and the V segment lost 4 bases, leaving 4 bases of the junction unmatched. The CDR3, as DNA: TGTGCCAGCAGCCGGACAGGGCGGTACGAGCAGTACTTC. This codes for CASSRTGRYEQYF.

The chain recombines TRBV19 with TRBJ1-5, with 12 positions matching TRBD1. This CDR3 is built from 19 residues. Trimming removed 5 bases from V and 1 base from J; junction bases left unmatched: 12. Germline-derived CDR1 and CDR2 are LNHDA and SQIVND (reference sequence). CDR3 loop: CASSAAGQGAKGSNQPQHF. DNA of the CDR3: TGTGCCAGTAGTGCCGCGGGACAGGGGGCGAAAGGAAGCAATCAGCCCCAGCATTTT.

CDR3 sequence reads: CASSEALGIAGENEQFF. The CDR3 bases are TGTGCCAGCAGTGAAGCGCTAGGAATAGCGGGGGAAAATGAGCAGTTCTTC. The chain employs TRBV6-1 and TRBJ2-1; 9 bases align to TRBD2. Germline V lookup: CDR1 MNHNS, CDR2 SASEGT. There are 17 residues in the CDR3. Trimming removed 0 bases from V and 7 bases from J; junction bases left unmatched: 10.

The CDR3 spells CASSAIVSGGAETQYF. For the CDR3, the DNA is TGTGCCAGCAGCGCCATAGTCAGCGGGGGGGCGGAGACCCAGTACTTC. V gene TRBV11-2 combines with J gene TRBJ2-5, with 10 bases fitting TRBD2. V lost 5 bases to trimming and J lost 5 bases; unmatched junction nucleotides: 11. The CDR3 has 16 residues. The V gene's germline CDR1 is SGHAT and CDR2 FQNNGV.

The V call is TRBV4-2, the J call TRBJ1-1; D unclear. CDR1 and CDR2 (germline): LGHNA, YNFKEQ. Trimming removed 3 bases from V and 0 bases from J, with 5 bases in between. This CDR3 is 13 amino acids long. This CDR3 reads CASSQRLNTEAFF. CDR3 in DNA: TGTGCCAGCAGCCAGCGGTTGAACACTGAAGCTTTCTTT.

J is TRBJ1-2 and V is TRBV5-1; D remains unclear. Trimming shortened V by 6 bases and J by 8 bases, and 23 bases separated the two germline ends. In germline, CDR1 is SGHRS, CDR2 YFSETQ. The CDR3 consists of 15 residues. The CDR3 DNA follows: TGCGCCAGCAACCCCCAGTATGCCCCCGAAGACGGCTACACCTTC. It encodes CASNPQYAPEDGYTF.

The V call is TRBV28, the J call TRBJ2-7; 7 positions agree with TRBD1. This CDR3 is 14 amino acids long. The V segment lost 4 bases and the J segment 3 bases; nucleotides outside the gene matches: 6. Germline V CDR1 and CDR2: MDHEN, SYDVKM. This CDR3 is CASSSTGPVYEQYF. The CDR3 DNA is TGTGCCAGCAGTTCGACAGGGCCTGTCTACGAGCAGTACTTC. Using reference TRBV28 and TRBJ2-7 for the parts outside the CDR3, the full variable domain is DVKVTQSSRYLVKRTGEKVFLECVQDMDHENMFWYRQDPGLGLRLIYFSYDVKMKEKGDIPEGYSVSREKKERFSLILESASTNQTSMYLCASSSTGPVYEQYFGPGTRLTVT.

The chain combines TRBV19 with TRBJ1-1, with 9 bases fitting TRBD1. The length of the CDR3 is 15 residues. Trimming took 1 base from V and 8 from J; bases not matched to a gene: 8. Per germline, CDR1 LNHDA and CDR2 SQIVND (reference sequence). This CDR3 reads CASSIVGQGGAEAFF. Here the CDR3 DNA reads TGTGCCAGTAGTATAGTGGGACAGGGAGGCGCCGAAGCTTTCTTT.

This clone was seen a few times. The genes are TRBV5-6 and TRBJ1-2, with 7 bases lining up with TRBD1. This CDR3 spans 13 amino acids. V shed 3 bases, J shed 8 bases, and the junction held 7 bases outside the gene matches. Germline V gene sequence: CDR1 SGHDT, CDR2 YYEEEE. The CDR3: CASSYSGGWGYTF. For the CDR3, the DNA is TGTGCCAGCAGCTATTCAGGGGGATGGGGCTACACCTTC.

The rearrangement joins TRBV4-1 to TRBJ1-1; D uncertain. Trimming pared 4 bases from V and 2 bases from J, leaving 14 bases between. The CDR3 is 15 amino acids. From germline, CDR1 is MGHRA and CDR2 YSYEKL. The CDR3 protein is CASSPSFVTNTEAFF. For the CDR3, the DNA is TGCGCCAGCAGCCCTTCCTTTGTCACCAACACTGAAGCTTTCTTT.

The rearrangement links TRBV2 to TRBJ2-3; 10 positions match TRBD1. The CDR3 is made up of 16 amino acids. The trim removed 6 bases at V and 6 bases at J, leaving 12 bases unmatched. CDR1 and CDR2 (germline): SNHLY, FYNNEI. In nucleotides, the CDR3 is TGTGCCAGCAGCCCTCGTAGGACAGGGGGATATGATACGCAGTATTTT. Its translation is CASSPRRTGGYDTQYF.

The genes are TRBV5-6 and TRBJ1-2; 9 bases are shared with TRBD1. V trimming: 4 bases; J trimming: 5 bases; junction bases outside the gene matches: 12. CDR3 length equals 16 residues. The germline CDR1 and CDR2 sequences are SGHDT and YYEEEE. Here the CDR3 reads CASSPGTGIPEYGYTF. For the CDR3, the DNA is TGTGCCAGCAGCCCGGGGACAGGGATTCCCGAATATGGCTACACCTTC. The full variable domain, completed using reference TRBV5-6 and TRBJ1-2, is DAGVTQSPTHLIKTRGQQVTLRCSPKSGHDTVSWYQQALGQGPQFIFQYYEEEERQRGNFPDRFSGHQFPNYSSELNVNALLLGDSALYLCASSPGTGIPEYGYTFGSGTRLTVV.

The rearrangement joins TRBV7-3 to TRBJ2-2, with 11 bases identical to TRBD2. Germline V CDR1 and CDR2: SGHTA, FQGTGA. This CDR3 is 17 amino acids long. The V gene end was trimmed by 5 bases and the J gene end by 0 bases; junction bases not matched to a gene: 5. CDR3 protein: CASSPNSGGANTGELFF. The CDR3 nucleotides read TGTGCCAGCAGCCCAAATAGCGGGGGGGCGAACACCGGGGAGCTGTTTTTT.

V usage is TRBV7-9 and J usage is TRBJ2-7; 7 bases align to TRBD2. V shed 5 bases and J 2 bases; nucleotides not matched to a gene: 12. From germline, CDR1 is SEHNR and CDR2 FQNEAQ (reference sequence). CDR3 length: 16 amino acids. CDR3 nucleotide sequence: TGTGCCAGCAGCCTCCTCCCGACTAGCTCCCCCTACGAGCAGTACGTC. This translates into CASSLLPTSSPYEQYV.

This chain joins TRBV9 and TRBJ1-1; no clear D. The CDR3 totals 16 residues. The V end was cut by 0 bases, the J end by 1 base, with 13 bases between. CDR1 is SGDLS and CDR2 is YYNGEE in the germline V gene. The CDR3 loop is CASSVEPLGKNTEAFF. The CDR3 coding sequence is TGTGCCAGCAGCGTAGAGCCGCTCGGGAAGAACACTGAAGCTTTCTTT.

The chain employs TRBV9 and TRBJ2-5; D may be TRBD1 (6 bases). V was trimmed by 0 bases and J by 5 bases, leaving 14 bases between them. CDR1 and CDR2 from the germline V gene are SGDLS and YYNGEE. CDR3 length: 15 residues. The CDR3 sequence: CASSVGQGFWETQYF. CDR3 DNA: TGTGCCAGCAGCGTAGGTCAGGGGTTTTGGGAGACCCAGTACTTC.

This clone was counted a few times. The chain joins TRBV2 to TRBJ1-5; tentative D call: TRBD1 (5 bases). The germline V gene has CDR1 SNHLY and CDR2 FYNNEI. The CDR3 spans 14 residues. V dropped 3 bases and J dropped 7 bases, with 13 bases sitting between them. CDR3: CASSDQGLIQPQHF. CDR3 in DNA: TGTGCCAGCAGTGATCAGGGTTTAATCCAGCCCCAGCATTTT.